Listed here is a single TCR beta chain. The data derive from a study of spatial heterogeneity in lung cancer. Time point indicated: sample taken at primary tumor resection. Unsorted whole RNA of tumor, nontumor lung or frozen PBMC was sequenced. The donors, roughly 70 patients with untreated early-stage non-small cell lung cancer, provided the samples. Every cDNA TCR molecule received its own unique molecular identifier. TCRdb passed the 5' RACE reads through MiXCR, listing each CDR3 protein once. The sample shows about 95,000 distinct CDR3 sequences, around 10% of them seen only once. CDR3 length: 15 residues. V gave up 1 base and J gave up 2 bases; unmatched junction bases: 0. The germline V gene encodes CDR1 SGHNT and CDR2 YENEEA.

The specimen comprised PBMCs, sampled at surgery. The rearrangement joins TRBV11-3 to TRBJ2-1; TRBD1 matches at 9 bases. The TCR sequence derives from a male donor with early-stage non-small cell lung cancer. CDR3 in amino acids: CASSLGQGAYNEQFF. The DNA of the CDR3 is TGTGCCAGCAGCTTAGGACAGGGGGCCTACAATGAGCAGTTCTTC. Full variable domain (outside the CDR3, taken from reference TRBV11-3 and TRBJ2-1): EAGVVQSPRYKIIEKKQPVAFWCNPISGHNTLYWYLQNLGQGPELLIRYENEEAVDDSQLPKDRFSAERLKGVDSTLKIQPAELGDSAVYLCASSLGQGAYNEQFFGPGTRLTVL.